The subject of this entry is one T cell receptor (beta chain). This sample is part of a study of blood T cell repertoires in COVID-19. The overall study: Samples representing acute and convalescent COVID-19 were sourced from the United States, Italy and Spain. PBMCs, B-cell-depleted T cells, or T cells were the source of the cDNA or gDNA that made up the material.

Methods used by the authors: Quantification of nucleated cells was approximated via reference gene primer amplification. Libraries were prepared by immunoSEQ multiplex PCR; TCRdb keeps only in-frame clonotypes and omits some of them. The DNA gave D and trimming, while V, J and clone size come from that table. The sample holds under 50,000 clones, about 87% seen once. The CDR3 covers 15 residues. The germline V gene encodes CDR1 MNHEY and CDR2 SMNVEV (reference sequence). V was pared by 6 bases and J by 4 bases, with 12 bases of the junction left unmatched. The receptor comes from a woman in her 40s with acute or convalescent COVID-19. The chain links TRBV27 to TRBJ2-7, with TRBD1 matching over 7 bases. Sequences were obtained from peripheral blood. CDR3 protein: CASSVDPGGRYEQYF. CDR3 coding DNA: TGTGCCAGCAGCGTGGACCCAGGGGGTCGATACGAGCAGTACTTC.